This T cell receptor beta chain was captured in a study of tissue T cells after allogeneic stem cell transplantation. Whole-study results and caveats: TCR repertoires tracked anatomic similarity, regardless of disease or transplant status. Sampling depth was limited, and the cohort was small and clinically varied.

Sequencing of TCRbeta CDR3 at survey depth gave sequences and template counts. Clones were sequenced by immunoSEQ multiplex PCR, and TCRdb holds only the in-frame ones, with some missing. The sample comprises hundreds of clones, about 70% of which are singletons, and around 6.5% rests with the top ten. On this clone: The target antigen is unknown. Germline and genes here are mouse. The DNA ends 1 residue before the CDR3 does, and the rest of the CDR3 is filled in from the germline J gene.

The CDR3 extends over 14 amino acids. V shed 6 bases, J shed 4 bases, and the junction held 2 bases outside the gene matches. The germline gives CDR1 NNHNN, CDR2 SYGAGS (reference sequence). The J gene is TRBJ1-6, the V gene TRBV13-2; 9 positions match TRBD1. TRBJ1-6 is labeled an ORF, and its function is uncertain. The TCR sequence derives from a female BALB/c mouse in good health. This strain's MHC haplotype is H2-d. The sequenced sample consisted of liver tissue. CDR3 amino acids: CASADRGYNSPLYF. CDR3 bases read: TGTGCCAGCGCGGACAGGGGTTATAATTCGCCCCTCTAC.